This T cell receptor beta chain was sequenced during a study of blood T cells in healthy people across ages. The CDR3 sequence is 13 residues long. Germline assignment: CDR1 MGHRA and CDR2 YSYEKL. Trimming removed 0 bases from V and 9 bases from J, with 10 bases in between. This clonotype occurred many times. The authors ran a second PCR of roughly 6 to 12 cycles using a sample-barcoded 5' primer and a J-beta primer mix. Through a template-switch adaptor with 12 random nucleotides, each cDNA molecule received a tag. MiXCR was run by TCRdb on the 5' RACE reads, yielding one entry per CDR3 protein. The table shows over 550,000 distinct CDR3 sequences, with approximately 30% occurring only once.

The gene calls are TRBV4-1 and TRBJ2-3; D perhaps matches TRBD2 (6 bases). The sequence came from an elderly woman in good health. Sample: blood. The CDR3 spells CASSQDQAGTQYF. The CDR3 nucleotides are TGCGCCAGCAGCCAAGATCAGGCGGGAACGCAGTATTTT.